This T cell receptor (beta chain) was documented in a study of blood T cells in healthy people across ages (dated by TCRdb to about 2015). For the wider study: In model experiments, template switching captured roughly one uniquely barcoded TCR beta cDNA molecule for every two T cells. The study measured age-related changes in TCR beta repertoire diversity using deep sequencing normalized with unique cDNA molecular identifiers. The donors were divided into four age groups: young (average approximately 16 years), middle-aged (under 40), aged (62) and long-lived (roughly 82). To avoid experimental bias, donors of different ages were spread randomly across the sequencing lanes. The study analyzed two additional independent replicas of 1 million unique cDNA reads from the same blood draw for two donors, one aged 18 to 30 and one aged 80 or older. Findings and caveats that apply to the study as a whole: Compared with the aged group, more naive CD4+ T cells, fewer expanded clones and increased TCR diversity were shown by the long-lived group, suggesting age selection. Conclusive comparison of naive and antigen-experienced compartments was prevented by the profiling of bulk unsorted PBMCs. As age increased, observed TCR beta diversity per million T cells dropped in a roughly linear way, and a significant reduction was already evident by age 40. Donor CMV infection status was unknown, potentially confounding age-related changes in expanded clonotypes. A strong correlation was found between observed TCR beta diversity and the percentage of naive T cells measured by flow cytometry. Estimates of total diversity based on one million sequenced T cells were considered lower bounds and underestimates.

V and J lose 2 bases and 1 base, and a span of 8 bases separates them. The CDR3 goes from the cysteine to the phenylalanine over 14 residues. Only the CDR3 part of the read is kept: 42 bases, read in frame from the first base. From a lookup of the germline V gene (reference sequence), CDR1 and CDR2 are SEHNR and FQNEAQ. Donors were 35 to 40 systemically healthy Caucasian individuals from Russia aged roughly 6 to 90 years. Each donor gave about 9.2 milliliters of peripheral blood, drawn into EDTA-treated Vacutainer tubes. PBMCs were isolated by Ficoll-Paque density-gradient centrifugation, with at least 6.5 million obtained per sample. Trizol reagent was used to extract total RNA from PBMCs, with at least 6 micrograms per sample. Naive CD45RAhigh/CD27high T cell percentages were measured by flow cytometry on a PBMC aliquot from every donor. This clonotype was detected only a few times. The antigen it recognizes is unknown. No base quality values were provided; no much bigger clone lies one nucleotide off.

Receptor amplification or capture employed 5' RACE. For sequencing, an Illumina HiSeq 2500 was employed. The second PCR ran for roughly 7 to 12 cycles and used a J-beta primer mix along with a sample-barcoded 5' primer. A unique molecular identifier was introduced onto each TCR beta cDNA molecule by a template-switch 5' adaptor carrying 12 random nucleotides. Each sample yielded at least 3 million CDR3-containing paired-end reads. First-strand cDNA synthesis was performed from all RNA using the Mint cDNA synthesis kit, with priming by a TRBC-specific oligonucleotide. Following uracil-DNA glycosylase treatment, all cDNA underwent a first 18-cycle PCR with the universal primers M1SS and BC2_uni_R. In the paper's pipeline: Each sample was normalized by randomly selecting 1 million high-quality reads, each carrying a distinct molecular identifier. Reads sharing molecular identifiers were discarded rather than binned into consensus sequences. MiTCR, with a Q25 quality threshold and the strictest error-elimination algorithm, was used for CDR3 identification, clonotype clustering and error correction. A nonparametric unseen species model with Euler transformation was used to estimate lower-bound total TCR beta diversity. The public sequencing data were trimmed at Q25 with fastp and processed into clonotypes with MiXCR by TCRdb, which kept only in-frame beta chains. CDR3 protein duplicates are merged, each entry listing the most common genes and DNA. The V and J calls come from TCRdb's annotation, not from the publication. For this sample the table gives 650,000 to 800,000 distinct CDR3 sequences, of which around 45% were detected only once. The ten most abundant clones make up roughly 19% of the sample.

The receptor's source is a man between 60 and 75 years old in good health. Sequencing was done on a sample of blood. The chain is made from TRBV7-9 and TRBJ1-1; the D gene is possibly TRBD1, with 6 bases matching. The nucleotide sequence is given as TGTGCCAGCAGCTTAATACAGGGGAACACTGAAGCTTTCTTT. It translates to CASSLIQGNTEAFF.